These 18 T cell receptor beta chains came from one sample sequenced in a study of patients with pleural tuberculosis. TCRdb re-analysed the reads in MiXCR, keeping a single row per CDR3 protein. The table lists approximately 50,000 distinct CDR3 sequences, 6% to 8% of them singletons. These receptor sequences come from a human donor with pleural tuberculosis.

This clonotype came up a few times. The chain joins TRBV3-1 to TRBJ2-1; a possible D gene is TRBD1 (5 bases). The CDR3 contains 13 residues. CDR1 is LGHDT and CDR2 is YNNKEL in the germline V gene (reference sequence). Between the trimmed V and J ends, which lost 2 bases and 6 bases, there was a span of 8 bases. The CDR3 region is CASSQQGANEQFF. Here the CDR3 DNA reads TGTGCCAGCAGCCAACAGGGCGCCAATGAGCAGTTCTTC.

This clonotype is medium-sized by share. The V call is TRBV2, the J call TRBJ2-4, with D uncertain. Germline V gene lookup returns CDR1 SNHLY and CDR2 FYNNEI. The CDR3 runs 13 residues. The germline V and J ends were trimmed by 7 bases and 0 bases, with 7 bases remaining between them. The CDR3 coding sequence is TGTGCCAGCATAGGTACAGCCAAAAACATTCAGTACTTC. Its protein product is CASIGTAKNIQYF.

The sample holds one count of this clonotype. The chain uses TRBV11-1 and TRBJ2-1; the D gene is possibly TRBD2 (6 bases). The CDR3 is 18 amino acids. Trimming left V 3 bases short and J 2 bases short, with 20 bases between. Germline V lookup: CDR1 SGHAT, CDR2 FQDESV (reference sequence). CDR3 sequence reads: CASSFRAGRGDPYNEQFF. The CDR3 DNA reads TGTGCCAGCAGCTTCAGGGCGGGAAGAGGAGACCCCTACAATGAGCAGTTCTTC.

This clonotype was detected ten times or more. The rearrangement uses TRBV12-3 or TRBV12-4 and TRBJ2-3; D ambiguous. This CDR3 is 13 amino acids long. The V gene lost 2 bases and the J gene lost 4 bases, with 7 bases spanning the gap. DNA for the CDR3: TGTGCCAGCAGTTTACCCCCCGCAGATACGCAGTATTTT. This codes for CASSLPPADTQYF.

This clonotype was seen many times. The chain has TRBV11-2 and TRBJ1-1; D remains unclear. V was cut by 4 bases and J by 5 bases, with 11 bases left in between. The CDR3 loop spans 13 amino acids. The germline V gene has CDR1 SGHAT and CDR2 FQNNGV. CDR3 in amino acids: CASSYDDGTEAFF. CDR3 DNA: TGTGCCAGCAGCTACGACGATGGTACTGAAGCTTTCTTT.

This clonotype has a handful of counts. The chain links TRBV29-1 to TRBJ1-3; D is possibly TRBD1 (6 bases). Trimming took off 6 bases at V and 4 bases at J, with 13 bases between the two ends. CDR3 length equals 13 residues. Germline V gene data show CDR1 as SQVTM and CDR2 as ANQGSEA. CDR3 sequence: CSVDQGSGNTIYF. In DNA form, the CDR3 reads TGCAGCGTCGACCAGGGGTCAGGAAACACCATATATTTT. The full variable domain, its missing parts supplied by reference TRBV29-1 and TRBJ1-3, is SAVISQKPSRDICQRGTSLTIQCQVDSQVTMMFWYRQQPGQSLTLIATANQGSEATYESGFVIDKFPISRPNLTFSTLTVSNMSPEDSSIYLCSVDQGSGNTIYFGEGSWLTVV.

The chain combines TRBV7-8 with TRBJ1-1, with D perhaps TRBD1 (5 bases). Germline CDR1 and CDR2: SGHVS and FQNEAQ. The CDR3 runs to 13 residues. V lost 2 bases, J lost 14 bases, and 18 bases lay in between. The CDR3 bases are TGTGCCAGCAGCTTAACAGGCAGCACTGGAGCCTTCTTT. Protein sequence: CASSLTGSTGAFF.

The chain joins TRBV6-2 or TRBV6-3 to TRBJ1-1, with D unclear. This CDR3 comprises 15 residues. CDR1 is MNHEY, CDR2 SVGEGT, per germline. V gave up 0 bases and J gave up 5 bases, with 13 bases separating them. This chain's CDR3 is CASSYSGVSLTEAFF. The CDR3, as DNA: TGTGCCAGCAGTTACTCAGGAGTATCCCTAACTGAAGCTTTCTTT.

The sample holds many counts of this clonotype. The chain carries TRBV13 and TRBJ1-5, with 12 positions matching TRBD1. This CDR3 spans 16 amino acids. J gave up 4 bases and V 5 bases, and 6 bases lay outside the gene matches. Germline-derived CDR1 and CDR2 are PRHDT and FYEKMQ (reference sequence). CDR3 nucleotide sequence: TGTGCCAGCAGCCGGAGGGACAGGGGGCCGAATCAGCCCCAGCATTTT. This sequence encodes CASSRRDRGPNQPQHF.

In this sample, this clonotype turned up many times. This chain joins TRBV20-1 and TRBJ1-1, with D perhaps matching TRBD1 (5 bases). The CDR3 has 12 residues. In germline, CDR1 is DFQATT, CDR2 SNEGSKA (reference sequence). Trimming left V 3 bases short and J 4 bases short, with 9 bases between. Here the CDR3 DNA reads TGCAGTGCTAGTCAAGGGGTCACTGAAGCTTTCTTT. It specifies CSASQGVTEAFF.

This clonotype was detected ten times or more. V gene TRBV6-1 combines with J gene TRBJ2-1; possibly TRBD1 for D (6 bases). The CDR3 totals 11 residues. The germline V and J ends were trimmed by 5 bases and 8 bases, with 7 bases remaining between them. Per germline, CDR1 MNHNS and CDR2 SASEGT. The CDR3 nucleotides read TGTGCCAGCAGTCCAGGGGATGAGCAGTTCTTC. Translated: CASSPGDEQFF.

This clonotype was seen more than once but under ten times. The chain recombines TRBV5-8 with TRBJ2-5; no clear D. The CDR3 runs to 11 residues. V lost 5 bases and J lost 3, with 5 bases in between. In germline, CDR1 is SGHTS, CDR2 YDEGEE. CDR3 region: CASRSEETQYF. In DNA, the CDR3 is TGTGCCAGCAGATCTGAAGAGACCCAGTACTTC.

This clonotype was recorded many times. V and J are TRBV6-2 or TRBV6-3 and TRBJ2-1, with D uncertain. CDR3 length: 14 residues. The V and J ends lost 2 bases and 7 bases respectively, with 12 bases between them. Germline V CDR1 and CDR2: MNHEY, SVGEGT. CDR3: CASSYDGIANEQFF. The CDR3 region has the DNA TGTGCCAGCAGTTACGATGGCATTGCTAATGAGCAGTTCTTC.

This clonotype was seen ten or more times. This CDR3 is CSARDGQTLNSPLHF. The CDR3 DNA reads TGCAGTGCTAGAGATGGGCAGACCCTCAATTCACCCCTCCACTTT. The chain combines TRBV20-1 with TRBJ1-6, with D hard to call. CDR3 length: 15 residues. Germline V CDR1 and CDR2: DFQATT, SNEGSKA (reference sequence). The germline V and J ends were trimmed by 0 bases and 7 bases, with 13 bases remaining between them.

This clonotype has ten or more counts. CDR3 region: CASSQGSGRPETQYF. DNA for the CDR3: TGTGCCAGCAGCCAAGGTAGCGGGAGGCCCGAGACCCAGTACTTC. V and J are TRBV3-1 and TRBJ2-5; 10 bases are shared with TRBD2. The V gene's germline CDR1 is LGHDT and CDR2 YNNKEL (reference sequence). V was clipped by 1 base and J by 5 bases; unmatched bases: 4. The CDR3 length is 15 residues.

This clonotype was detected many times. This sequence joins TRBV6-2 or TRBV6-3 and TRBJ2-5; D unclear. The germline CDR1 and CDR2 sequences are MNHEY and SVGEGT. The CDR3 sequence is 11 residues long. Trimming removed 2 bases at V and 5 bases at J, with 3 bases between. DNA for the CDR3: TGTGCCAGCAGTTACGGGGAGACCCAGTACTTC. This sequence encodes CASSYGETQYF.

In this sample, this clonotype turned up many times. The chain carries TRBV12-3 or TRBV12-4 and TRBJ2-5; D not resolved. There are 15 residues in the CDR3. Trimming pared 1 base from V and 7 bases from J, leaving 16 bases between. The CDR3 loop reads CASSLEQLKIGTQYF. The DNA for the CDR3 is TGTGCCAGCAGTTTAGAACAGCTAAAGATCGGGACCCAGTACTTC.

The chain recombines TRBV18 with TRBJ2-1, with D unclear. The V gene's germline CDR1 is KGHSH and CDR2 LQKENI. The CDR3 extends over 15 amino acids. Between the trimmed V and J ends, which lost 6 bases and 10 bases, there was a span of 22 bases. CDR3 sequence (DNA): TGTGCCAGCTCCCCGTTGCTAGGAACGGTTCCAGAGCAGTTCTTC. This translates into CASSPLLGTVPEQFF.